This paragraph covers one T cell receptor (beta chain) sequence. Its antigen is currently unknown. This entry is derived from a study of T-cell memory formation after mild COVID-19. Study findings and constraints: CD4+ bias marked clones expanding day 15 to 37, unlike balanced contracting clones. Several responding clones turned up in pre-infection memory, indicating that cross-reactive memory may have taken part.

With constant-segment primers, 5'RACE yielded cDNA libraries of TCR alpha and TCR beta that carried sample barcodes and UMIs. TCRdb used MiXCR to reprocess the 5' RACE reads, holding one entry per CDR3 protein. The sample includes approximately 290,000 distinct CDR3 sequences, under 8.5% of them seen just once. Germline values: CDR1 MNHNY, CDR2 SVGAGI (reference sequence). The CDR3 is made up of 16 amino acids. V lost 0 bases to trimming and J lost 5 bases; unmatched junction nucleotides: 6. The source material was PBMCs or a T cell subset sorted from them (not recorded which). The chain has TRBV6-6 and TRBJ2-2; 7 positions agree with TRBD1. This clonotype originated in a man between 18 and 29 years old who had mild COVID-19 (a few samples of this study predate the infection). Cell type and time point are not known. Here the CDR3 reads CASSYSAGGRTGELFF. The DNA of the CDR3 is TGTGCCAGCAGTTACTCGGCAGGGGGTAGAACCGGGGAGCTGTTTTTT.